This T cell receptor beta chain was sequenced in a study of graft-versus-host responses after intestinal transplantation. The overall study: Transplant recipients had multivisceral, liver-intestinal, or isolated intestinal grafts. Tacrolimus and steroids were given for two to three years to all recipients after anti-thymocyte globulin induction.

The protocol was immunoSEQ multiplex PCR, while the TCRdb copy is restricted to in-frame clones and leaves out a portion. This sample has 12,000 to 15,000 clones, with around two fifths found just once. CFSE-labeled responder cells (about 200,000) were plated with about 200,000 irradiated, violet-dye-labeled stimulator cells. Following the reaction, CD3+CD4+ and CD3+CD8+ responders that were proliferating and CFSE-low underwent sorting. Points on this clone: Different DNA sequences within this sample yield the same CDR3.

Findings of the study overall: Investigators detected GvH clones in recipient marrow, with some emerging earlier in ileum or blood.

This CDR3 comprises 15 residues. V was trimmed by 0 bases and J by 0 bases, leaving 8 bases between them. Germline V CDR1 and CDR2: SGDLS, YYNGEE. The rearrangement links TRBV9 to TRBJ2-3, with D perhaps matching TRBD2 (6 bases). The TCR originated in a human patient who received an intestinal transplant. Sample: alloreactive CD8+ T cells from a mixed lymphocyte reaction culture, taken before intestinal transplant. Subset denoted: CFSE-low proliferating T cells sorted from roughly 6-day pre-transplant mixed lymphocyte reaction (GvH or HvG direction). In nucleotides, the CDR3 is TGTGCCAGCAGCGTAGGCGGGGCTAGCACAGATACGCAGTATTTT. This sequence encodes CASSVGGASTDTQYF.